The 24 T cell receptor beta chains presented below share a single source sample, sequenced in a study of T cells in Graves' hyperthyroidism and ophthalmopathy. From RNA transcripts, TCR beta CDR3 regions were amplified. HTBI primers were employed in a first-round RT-PCR of the TCR CDR3. TCRdb ran MiXCR on the multiplex PCR reads and lists one entry per CDR3 protein. The profile covers around 300,000 distinct CDR3 sequences, with about 14% appearing a single time and 20% to 25% taken by the ten largest. The sequenced sample consisted of blood. The receptors stem from a woman younger than 45 with Graves' hyperthyroidism.

This clonotype was recorded at least ten times. This rearrangement joins TRBV6-1 to TRBJ2-7; D is tentatively TRBD1 or TRBD2 (5 bases each). CDR3 length: 14 amino acids. The V and J ends lost 5 bases and 7 bases respectively, with 18 bases between them. Germline V gene lookup returns CDR1 MNHNS and CDR2 SASEGT. CDR3 coding DNA: TGTGCCAGCAGTTACGGGGCGGGTGAGGGTGAGCAGTACTTC. It codes for CASSYGAGEGEQYF.

In this sample, this clonotype turned up a few times. This chain joins TRBV5-1 and TRBJ2-7; 7 bases match TRBD1. In germline, CDR1 is SGHRS, CDR2 YFSETQ. Unmatched junction bases numbered 8, after V lost 2 bases and J lost 3 bases. The CDR3 length is 15 residues. The CDR3 sequence: CASSFRQGRNYEQYF. The CDR3 DNA follows: TGCGCCAGCAGCTTCAGACAGGGACGAAACTACGAGCAGTACTTC.

This clonotype was found many times. This chain joins TRBV20-1 and TRBJ2-3; TRBD1 matches at 8 bases. The CDR3 extends over 15 amino acids. V was pared by 6 bases and J by 5 bases, with 13 bases of the junction left unmatched. The germline V gene has CDR1 DFQATT and CDR2 SNEGSKA (reference sequence). CDR3 loop: CSARPGGTQRDTQYF. Here the CDR3 DNA reads TGCAGTGCAAGGCCAGGGGGCACGCAGCGAGATACGCAGTATTTT.

This clonotype was counted ten times or more. V gene TRBV7-2 combines with J gene TRBJ2-5; 11 nucleotides agree with TRBD2. The CDR3 covers 16 residues. V gave up 5 bases and J gave up 2 bases; unmatched junction bases: 7. Germline V lookup: CDR1 SGHTA, CDR2 FQGNSA. CDR3 loop: CASSTSGTSGQETQYF. In nucleotides, the CDR3 is TGTGCCAGCAGCACATCCGGGACTAGCGGTCAAGAGACCCAGTACTTC.

This clonotype was seen ten or more times. V and J are TRBV28 and TRBJ1-1, with a weak D call TRBD1 (6 bases). Germline V gene sequence: CDR1 MDHEN, CDR2 SYDVKM. The CDR3 spans 13 residues. V dropped 7 bases and J dropped 6 bases, with 15 bases sitting between them. CDR3 amino acids: CASIIAGEPEAFF. The CDR3 DNA is TGTGCCAGCATAATAGCAGGGGAGCCTGAAGCTTTCTTT.

Of note for this clonotype: Germline and junction disagree at one end, which may indicate a read error. This sequence joins TRBV7-2 and TRBJ2-1, with 10 bases lining up with TRBD2. The germline gives CDR1 SGHTA, CDR2 FQGNSA. This CDR3 comprises 19 residues. Here the CDR3 DNA reads TGTGCCAGCAGCTCACCTGGGCTAGCGGGGGCAAGCTCCCACAATGAGCAGTTCTTC. It codes for CASSSPGLAGASSHNEQFF.

V gene TRBV5-8 combines with J gene TRBJ1-5; D ambiguous. The CDR3 has 17 residues. The V gene's germline CDR1 is SGHTS and CDR2 YDEGEE. V shed 2 bases and J shed 0 bases, with 15 bases lying between them. CDR3 nucleotide sequence: TGTGCCAGCAGCTTAATCTCAGCGACATATAGCAATCAGCCCCAGCATTTT. Translated, it gives CASSLISATYSNQPQHF.

This clonotype has ten or more counts. The chain links TRBV11-2 to TRBJ2-5; D is possibly TRBD1 or TRBD2 (6 bases each). With 5 bases removed from V and 1 base from J, the gap between germline ends came to 14 bases. Germline values: CDR1 SGHAT, CDR2 FQNNGV. This CDR3 is 15 amino acids long. This CDR3 is CASSGGQSPQETQYF. As DNA, the CDR3 is TGTGCCAGCAGCGGGGGGCAAAGTCCCCAAGAGACCCAGTACTTC.

In this sample, this clonotype turned up many times. The chain has TRBV24-1 and TRBJ2-6, with 10 bases fitting TRBD1. The junction had 3 bases not matched to a gene; V was cut back by 4 bases and J by 1 base. This CDR3 spans 17 amino acids. Germline V lookup: CDR1 KGHDR, CDR2 SFDVKD. The CDR3: CATSEDRGVSGANVLTF. In DNA form, the CDR3 reads TGTGCCACCAGTGAGGACAGGGGGGTTTCTGGGGCCAACGTCCTGACTTTC.

As regards this clonotype: Just one base apart from a much larger clone, this may be a read error. This chain joins TRBV6-1 and TRBJ2-7; D unclear. The CDR3 runs to 15 residues. Germline V gene lookup returns CDR1 MNHNS and CDR2 SASEGT. V lost 0 bases, J lost 5 bases, and 14 bases lay in between. The CDR3 sequence: CASSEAPTSLHEQYF. CDR3 DNA: TGTGCCAGCAGTGAAGCGCCTACCTCCCTCCACGAGCAGTACTTC.

This clonotype occurred many times. The chain links TRBV6-5 to TRBJ2-2; no clear D. The CDR3 loop spans 14 amino acids. Germline CDR1 reads MNHEY; CDR2 reads SVGAGI. V was cut by 0 bases and J by 7 bases, with 9 bases left in between. In nucleotides, the CDR3 is TGTGCCAGCAGTTACTCGGGCGAGGTCGGGGAGCTGTTTTTT. Protein sequence: CASSYSGEVGELFF.

The V gene is TRBV20-1, the J gene TRBJ2-7, with a possible D match to TRBD2 (6 bases). V lost 5 bases, J lost 0 bases, and 11 bases lay in between. Germline CDR1 DFQATT, CDR2 SNEGSKA (reference sequence). This CDR3 is 13 amino acids long. CDR3 region: CSAGGESSYEQYF. The DNA for the CDR3 is TGCAGTGCTGGAGGGGAGAGCTCCTACGAGCAGTACTTC.

This clonotype has only a few counts. The gene calls are TRBV28 and TRBJ1-4, with D tentatively TRBD1 (6 bases). CDR1 and CDR2 (germline): MDHEN, SYDVKM. CDR3 length: 15 amino acids. V was cut by 3 bases and J by 5 bases, with 13 bases left in between. The CDR3 region is CASSLGYTGNEKLFF. CDR3 DNA sequence: TGTGCCAGCAGTTTGGGGTATACAGGGAATGAAAAACTGTTTTTT.

This clonotype occurred a few times. A read error may account for a junction end that differs from germline. The rearrangement links TRBV6-2 or TRBV6-3 to TRBJ2-5, with 7 bases aligning to TRBD1. Germline loops: CDR1 MNHEY, CDR2 SVGEGT. This CDR3 contains 16 residues. CDR3: CASSYRDRDLQETQYF. Here the CDR3 DNA reads TGTGCCAGCAGTTACAGGGACAGAGATCTCCAAGAAACCCAGTACTTC.

This clonotype was observed at least ten times. This chain links TRBV20-1 with TRBJ2-3; D gene unclear. The CDR3 has 14 residues. V lost 2 bases and J 2 bases, leaving 11 bases between the germline ends. Germline V gene sequence: CDR1 DFQATT, CDR2 SNEGSKA (reference sequence). The CDR3: CSARHPFYTDTQYF. Here the CDR3 DNA reads TGCAGTGCTAGACATCCCTTCTACACAGATACGCAGTATTTT.

This clonotype was seen at least ten times. V and J are TRBV28 and TRBJ1-2, with D possibly TRBD1 on 6 matching bases. The CDR3 is 13 amino acids. The V end lost 6 bases, the J end lost 6 bases, and 14 bases lay between the germline ends. In germline, CDR1 is MDHEN, CDR2 SYDVKM. The DNA of the CDR3 is TGTGCCAGCAGCCACAGGGTCGCGGATGGCTACACCTTC. It encodes CASSHRVADGYTF.

This clonotype was seen a few times. This chain connects TRBV18 to TRBJ2-2; 10 positions match TRBD2. V shed 1 base, J shed 7 bases, and the junction held 12 bases outside the gene matches. The CDR3 is made up of 18 amino acids. Germline V gene lookup returns CDR1 KGHSH and CDR2 LQKENI. CDR3 in DNA: TGTGCCAGCTCACCACAGTCGGCCGCTAGCGGGAGTGTCGGGGAGCTGTTTTTT. Amino acid sequence: CASSPQSAASGSVGELFF.

In this sample, this clonotype turned up a few times. The V call is TRBV6-1, the J call TRBJ2-7; 10 bases are shared with TRBD2. Trimming removed 6 bases from V and 2 bases from J; junction bases left unmatched: 4. The CDR3 runs 14 residues. CDR1 and CDR2 from the germline V gene are MNHNS and SASEGT. This CDR3 reads CASSAGTSAYEQYF. The CDR3 DNA sequence: TGTGCCAGCAGCGCCGGGACTAGCGCCTACGAGCAGTACTTC.

This clonotype showed up many times. V is TRBV2 and J is TRBJ1-5; D is undetermined. The germline V gene encodes CDR1 SNHLY and CDR2 FYNNEI. V dropped 5 bases and J dropped 4 bases, with 15 bases sitting between them. This CDR3 has 15 amino acids. This CDR3 is CASSLEQVENQPQHF. The CDR3 DNA sequence: TGTGCCAGCAGTCTCGAGCAGGTCGAGAATCAGCCCCAGCATTTT.

Many counts were recorded for this clonotype. The chain joins TRBV2 to TRBJ2-7; D is possibly TRBD2 (5 bases). Trimming removed 4 bases from V and 6 bases from J, with 13 bases in between. The CDR3 spans 13 residues. Germline CDR1 and CDR2: SNHLY and FYNNEI. CDR3 protein: CASSAESRGEQYF. The CDR3 DNA sequence: TGTGCCAGCAGTGCTGAGTCACGGGGCGAGCAGTACTTC.

This clonotype was picked up many times. The chain is built from TRBV6-1 and TRBJ2-3; 7 bases map to TRBD1. CDR3 length: 16 residues. The V gene end was trimmed by 6 bases and the J gene end by 0 bases; junction bases not matched to a gene: 9. Germline-derived CDR1 and CDR2 are MNHNS and SASEGT. CDR3 sequence reads: CASRDLQGISTDTQYF. CDR3 sequence (DNA): TGTGCCAGCAGGGACCTACAGGGGATTAGCACAGATACGCAGTATTTT.

This clonotype was picked up many times. This chain joins TRBV11-2 and TRBJ2-3, with TRBD1 matching over 7 bases. V gave up 2 bases and J gave up 2 bases; unmatched junction bases: 4. The CDR3 length is 15 residues. In germline, CDR1 is SGHAT, CDR2 FQNNGV. As DNA, the CDR3 is TGTGCCAGCAGCTTATACGACAGGGACACAGATACGCAGTATTTT. Translating it yields CASSLYDRDTDTQYF.

In this sample, this clonotype turned up a few times. V is TRBV6-1 and J is TRBJ2-3; 9 positions agree with TRBD2. Trimming cost V 9 bases and J 4 bases; bases outside gene matches: 11. The CDR3 extends over 15 amino acids. CDR1 is MNHNS, CDR2 SASEGT, per germline. The CDR3 DNA reads as TGTGCCAGTGTGATGGGCGGGAGGGGGGCAGATACGCAGTATTTT. Encoded protein: CASVMGGRGADTQYF.

This clonotype was counted at least ten times. V is TRBV10-3 and J is TRBJ2-5; tentative D call: TRBD1 (5 bases). The CDR3 runs 15 residues. V was trimmed by 6 bases and J by 3 bases, leaving 17 bases between them. Germline CDR1 and CDR2: ENHRY and SYGVKD. The CDR3 DNA reads TGTGCCATCAGCCCCTCGACTGGGGCAGAAGAGACCCAGTACTTC. Protein: CAISPSTGAEETQYF.